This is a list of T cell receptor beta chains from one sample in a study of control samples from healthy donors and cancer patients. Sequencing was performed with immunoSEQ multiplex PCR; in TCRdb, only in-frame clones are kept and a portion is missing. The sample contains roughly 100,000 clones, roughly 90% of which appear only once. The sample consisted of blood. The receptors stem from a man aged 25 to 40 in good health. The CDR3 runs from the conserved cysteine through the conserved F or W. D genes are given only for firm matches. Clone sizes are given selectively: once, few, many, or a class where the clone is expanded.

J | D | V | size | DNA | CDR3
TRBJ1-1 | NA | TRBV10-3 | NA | TGTGCCATCAGTGAGGGGGGGAACACTGAAGCTTTCTTT | CAISEGGNTEAFF
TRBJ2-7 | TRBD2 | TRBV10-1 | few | TGCGCCAGCAGTGAGCTGGTGTCGGCTAGCGGGAGTTACGAGCAGTACTTC | CASSELVSASGSYEQYF
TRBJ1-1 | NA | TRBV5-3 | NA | TGTGCCAGAAGCATGGACCCGGGCGAGAACACTGAAGCTTTCTTT | CARSMDPGENTEAFF
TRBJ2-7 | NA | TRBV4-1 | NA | TGCGCCAGCAGCCAAGGAGCTCTGACCTACGAGCAGTACTTC | CASSQGALTYEQYF
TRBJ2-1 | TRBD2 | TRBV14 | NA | TGTGCCAGCAGGGGGAGCGGGAGTTCGTGGGAGCAGTTCTTC | CASRGSGSSWEQFF
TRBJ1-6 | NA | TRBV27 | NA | TGTGCCAGCAGGTCCGGGACCCATACCTCACCCCTCCACTTT | CASRSGTHTSPLHF
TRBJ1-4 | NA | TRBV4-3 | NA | TGCGCCAGCAGCCAAGACCGGGTAGGAGATGAAAAACTGTTTTTT | CASSQDRVGDEKLFF
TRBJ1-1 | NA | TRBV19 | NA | TGTGCCAGTAGTATAAAAAGGGGCACTGAAGCTTTCTTT | CASSIKRGTEAFF
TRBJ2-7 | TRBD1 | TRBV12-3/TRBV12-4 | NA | TGTGCCAGCAGAGGGGACAGAACCTACGAGCAGTACTTC | CASRGDRTYEQYF
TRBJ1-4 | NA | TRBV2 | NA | TGTGCCAGCAGTGAAGCAGGGGGGAGGGGTGAAAAACTGTTTTTT | CASSEAGGRGEKLFF
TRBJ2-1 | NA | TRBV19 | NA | TGTGCCAGTAGACTAACGGCTACAGGGAGCTCCTACAATGAGCAGTTCTTC | CASRLTATGSSYNEQFF
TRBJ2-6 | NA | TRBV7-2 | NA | TGTGCCAGCAGCCCTCGGGACTTACCCTACAGCTCTGGGGCCAACGTCCTGACTTTC | CASSPRDLPYSSGANVLTF
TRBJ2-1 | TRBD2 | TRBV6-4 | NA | TGTGCCAGCAGCTTCCTACCGGGAGGGGGCTACAATGAGCAGTTCTTC | CASSFLPGGGYNEQFF
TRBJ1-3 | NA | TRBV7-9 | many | TGTGCCAGCAGCCCAAAAGAAAAGATAGCTGGAAACACCATATATTTT | CASSPKEKIAGNTIYF
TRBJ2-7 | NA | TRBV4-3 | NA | TGCGCCAGCAGCCAAGATCGCAGCTCCTACGAGCAGTACTTC | CASSQDRSSYEQYF
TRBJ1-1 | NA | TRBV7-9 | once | TGTGCCAGCAGCCCCGGACAGCTGAACACTGAAGCTTTCTTT | CASSPGQLNTEAFF
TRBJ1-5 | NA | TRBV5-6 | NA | TGTGCCAGCAGCTTGGCGGTATCGGGGCGTCGGAATCAGCCCCAGCATTTT | CASSLAVSGRRNQPQHF
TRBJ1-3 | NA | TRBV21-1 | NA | TGTGCCAGCAGCCCACGGGCGATCTCTGGAAACACCATATATTTT | CASSPRAISGNTIYF
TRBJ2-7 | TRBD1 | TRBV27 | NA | TGTGCCAGCAGGATACAGGGGGGCTACGAGCAGTACTTC | CASRIQGGYEQYF
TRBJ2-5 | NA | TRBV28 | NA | TGTGCCAGCAGTCGGGACAGCGGGAACCAAGAGACCCAGTACTTC | CASSRDSGNQETQYF
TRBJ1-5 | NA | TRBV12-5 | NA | TGTGCTAGTGGTTTGGAGCGGGGCGGGCAGCCCCAGCATTTT | CASGLERGGQPQHF
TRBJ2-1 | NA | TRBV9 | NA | TGTGCCAGCAGCGTAGCGGGCAGGTCAAGATACAATGAGCAGTTCTTC | CASSVAGRSRYNEQFF
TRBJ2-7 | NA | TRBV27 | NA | TGTGCCAGCAGTCACGTGGTCGCCTACGAGCAGTACTTC | CASSHVVAYEQYF
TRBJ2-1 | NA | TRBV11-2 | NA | TGTGCCAGCAGCTTAGCTTTTGGCTACAATGAGCAGTTCTTC | CASSLAFGYNEQFF
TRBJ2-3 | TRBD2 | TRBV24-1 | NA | TGTGCCACCAGTGAAGGACGGGGGGGTTTCACAGATACGCAGTATTTT | CATSEGRGGFTDTQYF
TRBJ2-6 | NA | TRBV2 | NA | TGTGCCAGCAGTGCCCAGGGCTCTGGGGCCAACGTCCTGACTTTC | CASSAQGSGANVLTF
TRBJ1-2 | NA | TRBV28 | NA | TGTGCCAGCAGTCTCGACAGCCTCTATGGCTACACCTTC | CASSLDSLYGYTF
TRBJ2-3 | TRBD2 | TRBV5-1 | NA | TGCGCCAGCAGCCCTCAACCTAGCGGGGGGTTCACAGATACGCAGTATTTT | CASSPQPSGGFTDTQYF
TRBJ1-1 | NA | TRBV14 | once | TGTGCCAGCAGCCTTGTAGGTGAAGCTTTCTTT | CASSLVGEAFF
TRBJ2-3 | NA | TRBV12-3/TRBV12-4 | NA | TGTGCCAGCAGACGAGGGGAAGATACGCAGTATTTT | CASRRGEDTQYF